The 22 T cell receptor beta chains given below trace back to one sample, sequenced in a study of blood T cell repertoires in COVID-19. The data were produced by immunoSEQ multiplex PCR, yet TCRdb's version contains in-frame clones alone and is incomplete. The repertoire has about 200,000 clones, about nine tenths of them found once; the top ten carry about 5%. The sequencing input was peripheral blood. Receptors were obtained from a woman aged 40 to 50 with acute or convalescent COVID-19.

V usage is TRBV10-3 and J usage is TRBJ2-6, with D possibly being TRBD1 (6 bases). CDR3 length: 14 amino acids. Germline V gene sequence: CDR1 ENHRY, CDR2 SYGVKD. V lost 10 bases, J lost 2 bases, and 12 bases lay in between. CDR3 amino acids: CATYQGTGANVLTF. In DNA, the CDR3 is TGTGCCACCTATCAGGGGACTGGGGCCAACGTCCTGACTTTC.

The chain carries TRBV11-2 and TRBJ2-7; D is uncertain. Trimming removed 4 bases at V and 5 bases at J, with 15 bases between. CDR1 and CDR2 (germline): SGHAT, FQNNGV. The CDR3 length is 14 residues. In nucleotides, the CDR3 is TGTGCCAGCAGCTCCTACAGTCTATTTAACGAGCAGTACGTC. The encoded protein is CASSSYSLFNEQYV.

This clone has only a few counts. The chain carries TRBV29-1 and TRBJ1-1; D perhaps matches TRBD1 (5 bases). Germline V gives CDR1 SQVTM, CDR2 ANQGSEA. This CDR3 comprises 10 residues. Trimming took off 7 bases at V and 5 bases at J, with 8 bases between the two ends. CDR3 protein: CSGGETEAFF. The CDR3 coding sequence is TGCAGCGGGGGGGAGACTGAAGCTTTCTTT.

This clone was found once. The genes are TRBV11-2 and TRBJ1-1; D gene unclear. Germline values: CDR1 SGHAT, CDR2 FQNNGV. The CDR3 has 13 amino acids. The V gene lost 4 bases and the J gene lost 2 bases, with 8 bases spanning the gap. DNA for the CDR3: TGTGCCAGCAGCTGGGCCAGAAACACTGAAGCTTTCTTT. This translates into CASSWARNTEAFF.

A single count supports this clone. The chain couples TRBV2 to TRBJ1-4; 8 nucleotides line up with TRBD1. This CDR3 region has 16 residues. Looked up from germline, CDR1 is SNHLY and CDR2 is FYNNEI. The V and J ends lost 5 bases and 8 bases, in that order; junction bases with no gene match: 13. The CDR3 protein is CASSYTFGQGGEKLFF. The CDR3 coding sequence is TGTGCCAGCAGTTATACTTTTGGACAGGGCGGCGAAAAACTGTTTTTT.

This clone came up once. The chain links TRBV10-3 to TRBJ2-2, with a tentative D call TRBD1 (7 bases). The CDR3 totals 15 residues. V was trimmed by 11 bases and J by 3 bases, leaving 19 bases between them. Germline V gene sequence: CDR1 ENHRY, CDR2 SYGVKD. The CDR3 reads CASQWRGRHTGELFF. The CDR3 DNA reads as TGTGCCTCCCAATGGAGGGGGCGACACACCGGGGAGCTGTTTTTT.

V gene TRBV4-1 combines with J gene TRBJ1-1; the match to TRBD1 covers 8 bases. CDR3 length: 15 residues. The J segment lost 4 bases and the V segment lost 0 bases, leaving 4 bases of the junction unmatched. Germline CDR1 reads MGHRA; CDR2 reads YSYEKL. The CDR3 reads CASSQEDRVITEAFF. Here the CDR3 DNA reads TGCGCCAGCAGCCAAGAGGACAGGGTCATCACTGAAGCTTTCTTT.

The rearrangement uses TRBV7-2 and TRBJ2-2; TRBD2 matches 7 bases. The germline V gene has CDR1 SGHTA and CDR2 FQGNSA. V lost 4 bases and J lost 5; bases outside the gene matches: 7. The CDR3 is 15 residues long. The CDR3 protein is CASSYRDYKTGELFF. For the CDR3, the DNA is TGTGCCAGCAGCTACCGGGACTATAAGACCGGGGAGCTGTTTTTT.

The V call is TRBV30, the J call TRBJ1-3; unclear D gene. The germline V and J ends were trimmed by 0 bases and 4 bases, with 13 bases remaining between them. The CDR3 has 15 amino acids. The germline V gene has CDR1 GTSNPN and CDR2 SVGIG (reference sequence). CDR3 loop: CAWSVTPGGGNTIYF. The CDR3 DNA reads as TGTGCCTGGAGTGTTACTCCTGGCGGAGGAAACACCATATATTTT.

The chain combines TRBV12-5 with TRBJ1-5; D is perhaps TRBD1 (6 bases). CDR1 LGHNT and CDR2 FRNRAP come from the germline V gene. There are 17 residues in the CDR3. V shed 1 base and J shed 7 bases, with 20 bases lying between them. The CDR3 region is CASGLALSGVQGQPQHF. The CDR3 DNA sequence: TGTGCTAGTGGTTTGGCGCTATCAGGGGTGCAGGGGCAGCCCCAGCATTTT.

This rearrangement joins TRBV5-1 to TRBJ2-2; the match to TRBD1 covers 10 bases. The CDR3 consists of 15 residues. Germline CDR1 SGHRS, CDR2 YFSETQ. Trimming at V came to 1 base and at J to 7 bases, leaving 4 bases not matched to a gene. The CDR3 DNA reads as TGCGCCAGCAGCTTGCGGGACAGGGGAGGCGGGGAGCTGTTTTTT. Its translation is CASSLRDRGGGELFF.

The V and J genes are TRBV21-1 and TRBJ1-4; TRBD1, the table's D call, lacks a check against the DNA. TRBV21-1 constitutes a pseudogene. This CDR3 region has 14 residues. This chain's CDR3 is CASSYQTTNEKLFF. In nucleotides, the CDR3 is TGTGCCAGCAGTTACCAGACAACTAATGAAAAACTGTTTTTT.

This clone has a single count. The CDR3 region has the DNA TGCGCCAGCAGCTTGGGGGCACAGAATGAGCAGTTCTTC. This sequence encodes CASSLGAQNEQFF. The V call is TRBV5-1, the J call TRBJ2-1, with unresolved D. V was clipped by 0 bases and J by 7 bases, with 8 bases between them. Germline V gene lookup returns CDR1 SGHRS and CDR2 YFSETQ. The CDR3 sequence is 13 residues long.

With respect to this clone: The same CDR3 is also encoded by other DNA sequences in this sample. This sequence joins TRBV6-5 and TRBJ1-5; tentatively, D is TRBD1 (5 bases). The CDR3 is 14 amino acids. Trimming pared 2 bases from V and 6 bases from J, leaving 11 bases between. Germline V gene lookup returns CDR1 MNHEY and CDR2 SVGAGI. The CDR3 DNA sequence: TGTGCCAGCAGTTACAGTAGGGGCGGTCAGCCCCAGCATTTT. Translation gives CASSYSRGGQPQHF.

J is TRBJ2-7 and V is TRBV4-2; D perhaps matches TRBD2 (6 bases). Germline V lookup: CDR1 LGHNA, CDR2 YNFKEQ. Trimming shortened V by 0 bases and J by 3 bases, and 15 bases separated the two germline ends. The CDR3 sequence is 16 residues long. Here the CDR3 DNA reads TGTGCCAGCAGCCAAGATCAGGATAGCGGTCACTACGAGCAGTACGTC. Translating it yields CASSQDQDSGHYEQYV.

The chain employs TRBV30 and TRBJ1-1; 11 nucleotides align to TRBD1. Germline values: CDR1 GTSNPN, CDR2 SVGIG (reference sequence). V was clipped by 5 bases and J by 4 bases; unmatched bases: 0. This CDR3 region has 12 residues. CDR3 protein: CAWGTGGTEAFF. As DNA, the CDR3 is TGTGCCTGGGGGACAGGGGGCACTGAAGCTTTCTTT.

The sample holds one count of this clone. The chain links TRBV27 to TRBJ1-3; D not resolved. This CDR3 contains 16 residues. Germline CDR1 reads MNHEY; CDR2 reads SMNVEV (reference sequence). V dropped 3 bases and J dropped 0 bases, with 12 bases sitting between them. The CDR3 is CASSFFPFRSGNTIYF. CDR3 bases: TGTGCCAGCAGTTTTTTTCCCTTCCGCTCTGGAAACACCATATATTTT.

This clone was counted a single time. J is TRBJ1-5 and V is TRBV28; 7 bases map to TRBD1. Per germline, CDR1 MDHEN and CDR2 SYDVKM. The CDR3 runs 13 residues. With V trimmed by 5 bases and J by 2 bases, 0 bases remained unmatched. CDR3 nucleotide sequence: TGTGCCAGCAGTCAGGGGGGCAATCAGCCCCAGCATTTT. Protein sequence: CASSQGGNQPQHF.

Concerning this clone itself: One end of the junction is discordant with germline, which a read error may explain. The J gene is TRBJ1-3, the V gene TRBV30; TRBD1 agrees at 7 bases. CDR3 length: 16 residues. Germline V gives CDR1 GTSNPN, CDR2 SVGIG (reference sequence). The CDR3 spells CGWSRGGHNSGNTIYF. For the CDR3, the DNA is TGTGGCTGGAGCCGAGGGGGCCACAACTCTGGAAACACCATATATTTT.

The sample holds a few counts of this clone. The V call is TRBV5-5, the J call TRBJ1-4; a possible D gene is TRBD1 (5 bases). CDR1 is SGHKS and CDR2 is YYEKEE in the germline V gene (reference sequence). This CDR3 has 15 amino acids. V lost 4 bases and J 0 bases, leaving 10 bases between the germline ends. The DNA of the CDR3 is TGTGCCAGCAGCCCAGGGTTCGCAACTAATGAAAAACTGTTTTTT. This translates into CASSPGFATNEKLFF.

To note about this clone: Relative to the germline gene, one junction end is altered; a read error may explain this. The J gene is TRBJ1-2, the V gene TRBV19, with a possible D match to TRBD1 (5 bases). From germline, CDR1 is LNHDA and CDR2 SQIVND (reference sequence). This CDR3 spans 13 amino acids. Here the CDR3 DNA reads TGTGCCAGTAGTGTAGAGACAGTCTATGGCTACACCTTC. Translated, it gives CASSVETVYGYTF.

The chain is built from TRBV30 and TRBJ1-2; 9 nucleotides align to TRBD1. This CDR3 comprises 14 residues. Germline V CDR1 and CDR2: GTSNPN, SVGIG (reference sequence). After removal of 5 bases from V and 8 bases from J, the junction contained 12 bases not matched to a gene. Here the CDR3 reads CAWSGTGYVGGYTF. CDR3 coding DNA: TGTGCCTGGTCCGGGACAGGGTACGTGGGAGGCTACACCTTC.